The 20 T cell receptor beta chains given below trace back to one sample, sequenced in a study of response to subunit inactivated influenza vaccine. TCRdb reprocessed the RT-PCR reads via MiXCR and lists one record per CDR3 protein. The sample lists around 520,000 distinct CDR3 sequences, 10% to 15% occurring once. This specimen was PBMCs from blood, taken on the day of vaccination. All receptors derive from a man aged 50 to 59 who received an inactivated influenza vaccine.

This clonotype turned up a few times. At one end, the junction sequence differs from germline, possibly due to a read error. The rearrangement uses TRBV6-1 and TRBJ1-4; 8 nucleotides line up with TRBD1. The CDR3 loop spans 15 amino acids. Germline V gene data show CDR1 as MNHNS and CDR2 as SASEGT. DNA for the CDR3: TGTGCCAGCAGTCGTCCGGGACAGGACTATGAAAAGCTGTTTTTT. Residues: CASSRPGQDYEKLFF.

The chain links TRBV12-3 or TRBV12-4 to TRBJ2-2, with D possibly being TRBD1 (6 bases). V was clipped by 4 bases and J by 5 bases, with 17 bases between them. The CDR3 length is 16 residues. CDR3 bases: TGTGCCAGCAGTTCAGGGGTCGAACAAGGGACCGGGGAGCTGTTTTTT. It codes for CASSSGVEQGTGELFF.

This clonotype has only a few counts. V and J are TRBV5-6 and TRBJ1-6; D gene ambiguous. CDR1 and CDR2 from the germline V gene are SGHDT and YYEEEE. Trimming took off 3 bases at V and 10 bases at J, with 20 bases between the two ends. CDR3 size: 16 residues. CDR3 nucleotides: TGTGCCAGCAGCTGGGCCTATCTAGGCCAAGACTCACCCCTCCACTTT. This encodes CASSWAYLGQDSPLHF. Complete variable domain (other parts from reference TRBV5-6 and TRBJ1-6): DAGVTQSPTHLIKTRGQQVTLRCSPKSGHDTVSWYQQALGQGPQFIFQYYEEEERQRGNFPDRFSGHQFPNYSSELNVNALLLGDSALYLCASSWAYLGQDSPLHFGNGTRLTVT.

This sequence joins TRBV10-3 and TRBJ2-3; 7 positions match TRBD1. CDR1 and CDR2 from the germline V gene are ENHRY and SYGVKD. The CDR3 runs 14 residues. V trimming: 4 bases; J trimming: 4 bases; junction bases outside the gene matches: 5. The CDR3 loop reads CAISVQGDADTQYF. CDR3 sequence (DNA): TGTGCCATCAGTGTTCAGGGGGACGCAGATACGCAGTATTTT.

This clonotype was detected many times. The chain links TRBV12-3 or TRBV12-4 to TRBJ2-1, with TRBD2 matching over 11 bases. This CDR3 spans 14 amino acids. With V trimmed by 5 bases and J by 8 bases, 5 bases remained unmatched. The CDR3 loop reads CASSTGTSGHEQFF. The CDR3 coding sequence is TGTGCCAGCAGTACCGGGACTAGCGGCCATGAGCAGTTCTTC.

The V gene is TRBV28, the J gene TRBJ1-1; maybe TRBD1 (5 bases). Germline V lookup: CDR1 MDHEN, CDR2 SYDVKM. The CDR3 runs to 16 residues. V was cut by 5 bases and J by 3 bases, with 19 bases left in between. The CDR3 spells CASSHSRGLGDTEAFF. The CDR3 DNA reads as TGTGCCAGCAGTCACTCTCGGGGACTCGGGGACACTGAAGCTTTCTTT.

The chain carries TRBV20-1 and TRBJ1-6, with 9 bases matching TRBD1. V lost 0 bases to trimming and J lost 9 bases; unmatched junction nucleotides: 12. The CDR3 is 17 amino acids. CDR1 and CDR2 (germline): DFQATT, SNEGSKA (reference sequence). This chain's CDR3 is CSARDLRTGVMASPLHF. The CDR3 nucleotides read TGCAGTGCTAGAGATCTCAGGACAGGGGTCATGGCTTCACCCCTCCACTTT.

The table lists this clonotype with a few counts. V and J are TRBV9 and TRBJ1-2; TRBD1 matches at 7 bases. This CDR3 region has 15 residues. Germline trimming cut 4 bases from V and 0 bases from J; bases unmatched to any gene: 6. Per the germline V gene, CDR1 is SGDLS and CDR2 is YYNGEE. CDR3 amino acids: CASSPWDSPNYGYTF. The CDR3 region has the DNA TGTGCCAGCAGCCCGTGGGACAGTCCTAACTATGGCTACACCTTC.

The chain combines TRBV5-1 with TRBJ2-1; 9 bases fit TRBD2. Per the germline V gene, CDR1 is SGHRS and CDR2 is YFSETQ. This CDR3 spans 17 amino acids. The V and J ends lost 0 bases and 1 base, in that order; junction bases with no gene match: 5. This CDR3 reads CASSLDAGGPSYNEQFF. CDR3 in DNA: TGCGCCAGCAGCTTGGATGCGGGGGGGCCGTCCTACAATGAGCAGTTCTTC.

The table lists this clonotype with many counts. The chain recombines TRBV27 with TRBJ1-1; D is unclear. Trimming shortened V by 8 bases and J by 7 bases, and 20 bases separated the two germline ends. CDR1 is MNHEY and CDR2 is SMNVEV in the germline V gene (reference sequence). The CDR3 length is 14 residues. The CDR3 nucleotides read TGTGCCAGCGCTAAACAACGGCAGCCTGGTGAAGCTTTCTTT. Amino acid sequence: CASAKQRQPGEAFF.

V and J are TRBV7-9 and TRBJ2-7; perhaps D is TRBD1 or TRBD2 (5 bases each). Germline CDR1 and CDR2: SEHNR and FQNEAQ (reference sequence). V was pared by 2 bases and J by 3 bases, with 14 bases between. The length of the CDR3 is 15 residues. DNA of the CDR3: TGTGCCAGCAGCTTATTCGGGGACGGAAACTACGAGCAGTACTTC. Protein: CASSLFGDGNYEQYF.

The genes are TRBV6-5 and TRBJ2-7; D tentatively reads TRBD1 or TRBD2 (5 bases each). In germline, CDR1 is MNHEY, CDR2 SVGAGI. The CDR3 covers 17 residues. With 0 bases removed from V and 6 bases from J, the gap between germline ends came to 21 bases. DNA for the CDR3: TGTGCCAGCAGTTACTCGATCCCACGACAGCCCGGGGTCGAGCAGTACTTC. Translation gives CASSYSIPRQPGVEQYF.

The table lists this clonotype with a few counts. V and J are TRBV19 and TRBJ2-1, with D possibly being TRBD2 (6 bases). The CDR3 spans 16 residues. Germline loops: CDR1 LNHDA, CDR2 SQIVND (reference sequence). V dropped 3 bases and J dropped 2 bases, with 14 bases sitting between them. The CDR3, as DNA: TGTGCCAGTAGTATGTGGTCGGGGGTCCCCTACAATGAGCAGTTCTTC. It specifies CASSMWSGVPYNEQFF.

This clonotype was detected only a few times. The genes are TRBV5-1 and TRBJ2-7; 14 bases match TRBD2. CDR1 and CDR2 from the germline V gene are SGHRS and YFSETQ. The CDR3 has 19 amino acids. Trimming took 2 bases from V and 3 from J; bases not matched to a gene: 13. CDR3 sequence: CASSFHRLAGGPAGYEQYF. CDR3 nucleotide sequence: TGCGCCAGCAGCTTCCACAGACTAGCGGGAGGGCCTGCTGGCTACGAGCAGTACTTC.

The rearrangement joins TRBV11-2 to TRBJ2-1, with D tentatively TRBD2 (6 bases). Trimming left V 8 bases short and J 6 bases short, with 29 bases between. Germline V gene data show CDR1 as SGHAT and CDR2 as FQNNGV. The CDR3 has 18 residues. The CDR3: CASGPGLPRLVSSNEQFF. CDR3 sequence (DNA): TGTGCCAGCGGTCCGGGGCTACCTAGACTAGTAAGCTCCAATGAGCAGTTCTTC.

To note about this clonotype: A read error may be the cause here, since a much bigger clone is one base away. The chain links TRBV29-1 to TRBJ1-1, with D hard to call. The CDR3 sequence is 15 residues long. Per the germline V gene, CDR1 is SQVTM and CDR2 is ANQGSEA. V was cut by 2 bases and J by 0 bases, with 13 bases left in between. CDR3 region: CSVEFLAVLNTEAFF. The CDR3 coding sequence is TGCAGCGTTGAATTCTTGGCGGTTTTGAACACTGAAGCTTTCTTT.

This clonotype was seen a handful of times. The chain joins TRBV20-1 to TRBJ1-2; 7 positions match TRBD1. The CDR3 totals 12 residues. V lost 4 bases, J lost 5 bases, and 4 bases stayed unmatched. Germline V CDR1 and CDR2: DFQATT, SNEGSKA (reference sequence). CDR3 protein: CSATGQHYGYTF. CDR3 nucleotides: TGCAGTGCTACGGGACAGCATTATGGCTACACCTTC.

This clonotype was recorded at least ten times. J is TRBJ1-4 and V is TRBV20-1; 7 nucleotides match TRBD1. V trimming: 1 base; J trimming: 5 bases; junction bases outside the gene matches: 1. CDR3 length: 13 residues. Per germline, CDR1 DFQATT and CDR2 SNEGSKA (reference sequence). CDR3 residues: CSARVRGNEKLFF. The CDR3 DNA reads TGCAGTGCTAGAGTCAGGGGGAATGAAAAACTGTTTTTT.

This clonotype was picked up a small number of times. CDR3 DNA sequence: TGTGCCAGCAGTTTTAACCACGAGCAGTACTTC. This translates into CASSFNHEQYF. This chain links TRBV12-3 or TRBV12-4 with TRBJ2-7; D call uncertain. The CDR3 contains 11 residues. V lost 3 bases, J lost 5 bases, and 5 bases lay in between.

V is TRBV28 and J is TRBJ2-1; perhaps TRBD2 as D (7 bases). The CDR3 sequence is 15 residues long. Germline V CDR1 and CDR2: MDHEN, SYDVKM. V shed 2 bases and J shed 6 bases, with 14 bases lying between them. The CDR3 sequence is CASSLAGANLNEQFF. CDR3 coding DNA: TGTGCCAGCAGTTTAGCGGGGGCCAACCTCAATGAGCAGTTCTTC.